This T cell receptor (beta chain) appears in the sequencing data of a study of T-cell memory formation after mild COVID-19. Across the study: The study found TCR clusters largely donor specific. General observations from the study: Certain responding clones were present in pre-infection memory, suggesting participation of cross-reactive memory.

The CDR3 has 13 amino acids. Germline V lookup: CDR1 MNHEY, CDR2 SVGEGT. V was shortened by 6 bases and J by 3 bases, with 12 bases between the two germline ends. Constant-segment-primed 5'RACE gave TCR alpha and TCR beta cDNA libraries with sample barcodes and UMIs. TCRdb itself ran the 5' RACE reads through MiXCR, one entry per CDR3 protein. The data contain over 120,000 distinct CDR3 sequences, roughly 6.3% of them singletons. This clonotype was counted a few times. The target antigen is unknown. Sequencing input: PBMCs or a T cell subset sorted from them (not recorded which). This receptor was taken from an adult woman who had mild COVID-19 (a few samples of this study predate the infection). Cell type and time point are not known. The genes are TRBV6-2 or TRBV6-3 and TRBJ2-7, with D maybe TRBD2 (5 bases). In DNA form, the CDR3 reads TGTGCCAGCAGCCCGCGGGCCCTCTACGAGCAGTACTTC. Its translation: CASSPRALYEQYF.